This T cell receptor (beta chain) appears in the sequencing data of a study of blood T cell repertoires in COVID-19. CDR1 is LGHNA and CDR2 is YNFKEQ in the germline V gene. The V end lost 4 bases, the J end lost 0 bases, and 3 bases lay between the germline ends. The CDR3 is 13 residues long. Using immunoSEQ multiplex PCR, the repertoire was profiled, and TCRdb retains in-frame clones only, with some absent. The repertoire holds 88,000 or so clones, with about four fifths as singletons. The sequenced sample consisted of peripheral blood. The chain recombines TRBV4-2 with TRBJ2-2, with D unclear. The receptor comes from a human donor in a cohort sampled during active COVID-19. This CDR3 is CASSLANTGELFF. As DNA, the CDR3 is TGTGCCAGCAGCCTCGCGAACACCGGGGAGCTGTTTTTT.